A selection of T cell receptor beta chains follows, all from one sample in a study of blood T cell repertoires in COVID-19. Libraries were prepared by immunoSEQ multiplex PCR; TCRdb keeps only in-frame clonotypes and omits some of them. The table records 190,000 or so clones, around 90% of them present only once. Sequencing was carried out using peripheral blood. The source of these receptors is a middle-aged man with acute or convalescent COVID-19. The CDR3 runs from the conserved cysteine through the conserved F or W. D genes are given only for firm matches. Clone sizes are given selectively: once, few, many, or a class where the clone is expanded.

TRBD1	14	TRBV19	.	CASSPGTENSPLHF
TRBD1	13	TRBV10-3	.	CAIRGTDNQPQHF
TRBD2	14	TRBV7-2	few	CASSVAGGRDTQYF
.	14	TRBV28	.	CASSFSGFMGEQYF
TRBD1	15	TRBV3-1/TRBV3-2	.	CASIGQGRSGNTIYF
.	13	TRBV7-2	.	CASTLYSRETQYF
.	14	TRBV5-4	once	CASSPGEYGEKLFF
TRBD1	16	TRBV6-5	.	CASSYSDRVYNSPLHF
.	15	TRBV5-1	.	CASSTFESSYNEQFF
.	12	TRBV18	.	CASSPRQGEAFF
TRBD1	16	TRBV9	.	CASSGGQGSYNSPLHF
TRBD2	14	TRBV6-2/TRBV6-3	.	CASSKLAGEHTQYF
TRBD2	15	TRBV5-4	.	CASSPGLATGKTQYF
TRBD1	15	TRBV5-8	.	CASSPRTGSYNEQFF
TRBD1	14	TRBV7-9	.	CASSLSSGGEKLFF
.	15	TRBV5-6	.	CASRLGSAGAETQYF
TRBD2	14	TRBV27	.	CASRTSGSLNIQYF
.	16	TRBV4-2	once	CASSPFGGIGTDTQYF
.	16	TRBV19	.	CASSRERTANTGELFF
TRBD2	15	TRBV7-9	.	CASSPRAGDRGTQYF
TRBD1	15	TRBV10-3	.	CAISEWGQGHNEQFF
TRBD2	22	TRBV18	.	CASSPLKNLRGLAGGPRNEQFF
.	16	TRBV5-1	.	CASSPYTGNSYNEQFF